This is a list of T cell receptor beta chains from one sample in a study of early stage breast cancer tumors. Profiling relied on immunoSEQ multiplex PCR, and the TCRdb table lists in-frame clones only, not all of them. Among about 15,000 clones, about 88% were seen once, and the ten largest hold less than 5.5%. Sequenced sample: normal breast tissue next to the tumor. The receptors were gathered from a person in their thirties with breast cancer. Both conserved end residues are part of each CDR3. Fields, in order: CDR3 length, clone size, V gene, CDR3 protein. The size entry is marked missing in some rows and otherwise reads once, few, many or a size class.

>13|NA|TRBV30
CAWTVVFGNTIYF
>15|few|TRBV19
CASSIAGQGVYEQYF
>11|NA|TRBV6-5
CASRMGYEQYF
>15|NA|TRBV9
CASSVGGTYNSPLHF
>15|once|TRBV7-2
CASHVRLAYTDTQYF
>11|NA|TRBV27
CASGEGHRLFF
>15|NA|TRBV25-1
CASSEFGYPNNEQFF
>13|NA|TRBV29-1
CSVAAASTDTQYF
>15|NA|TRBV7-8
CASSLGSGRRETQYF
>18|once|TRBV4-1
CASSQVPWGGSGANVLTF
>15|NA|TRBV27
CASSLRDREINEQFF
>13|NA|TRBV11-3
CASSLDNGYEQYF
>14|NA|TRBV5-1
CASSSDSLYNEQFF
>15|NA|TRBV30
CAWSLRDNQRDGYTF
>15|NA|TRBV6-4
CASSIRDSGGDEQFF
>16|NA|TRBV5-6
CASSWQGQGKGNTIYF
>15|NA|TRBV11-3
CASSSVASGDNEQFF
>15|NA|TRBV19
CASSPWEGYNYEQYF
>12|NA|TRBV6-5
CATGRSGDTIYF
>13|NA|TRBV9
CASSFTLHTEAFF
>13|NA|TRBV10-2
CASRITQAHEQFF
>14|NA|TRBV29-1
CSVGRLAGVNEQFF